What follows is one TCR beta chain and its context. Its cognate antigen is unknown. This entry belongs to a study of radiation and T cells in renal cell carcinoma. Trimming left V 0 bases short and J 4 bases short, with 10 bases between. Germline assignment: CDR1 SEHNR and CDR2 FQNEAQ (reference sequence). CDR3 length: 15 amino acids. Repertoires were generated with immunoSEQ multiplex PCR, while TCRdb's copy carries only in-frame clones and drops some. In the table there are about 130,000 clones, over 75% of which are singletons. The time point is: blood 2 weeks post-SBRT. Treatment reported: 15 Gy SBRT to primary tumor, nephrectomy 4 weeks later. This renal cell carcinoma was of the clear cell type. Study results and limitations: No pretreatment tumor biopsies were available for baseline clonotypes. From baseline, blood top tumor clonotypes peaked at 2 weeks post-radiation.

The sequence derives from a man over 45 with renal cell carcinoma. Sequenced here: blood, sampled from a patient whose treatment included radiotherapy and nephrectomy. The chain combines TRBV7-9 with TRBJ2-1; perhaps D is TRBD1 or TRBD2 (5 bases each). The CDR3 loop is CASSLATGTYNEQFF. CDR3 nucleotide sequence: TGTGCCAGCAGCTTAGCTACCGGGACGTACAATGAGCAGTTCTTC.